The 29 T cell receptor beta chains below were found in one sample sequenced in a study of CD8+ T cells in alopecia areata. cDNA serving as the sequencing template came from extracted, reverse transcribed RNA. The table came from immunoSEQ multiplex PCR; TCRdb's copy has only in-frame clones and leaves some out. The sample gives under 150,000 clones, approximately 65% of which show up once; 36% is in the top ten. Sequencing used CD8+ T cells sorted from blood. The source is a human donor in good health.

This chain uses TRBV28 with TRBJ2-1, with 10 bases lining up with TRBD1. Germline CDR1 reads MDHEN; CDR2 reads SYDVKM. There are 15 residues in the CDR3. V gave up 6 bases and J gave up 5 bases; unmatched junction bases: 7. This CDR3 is CASSPGTGADNEQFF. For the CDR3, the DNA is TGTGCCAGCAGCCCCGGGACAGGGGCGGACAATGAGCAGTTCTTC.

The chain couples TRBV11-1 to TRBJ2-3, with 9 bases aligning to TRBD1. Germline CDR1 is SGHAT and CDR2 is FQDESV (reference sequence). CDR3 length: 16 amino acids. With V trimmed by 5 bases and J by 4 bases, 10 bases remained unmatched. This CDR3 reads CASSRGTGRSADTQYF. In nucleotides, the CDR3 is TGTGCCAGCAGCAGAGGGACAGGGAGGTCGGCAGATACGCAGTATTTT.

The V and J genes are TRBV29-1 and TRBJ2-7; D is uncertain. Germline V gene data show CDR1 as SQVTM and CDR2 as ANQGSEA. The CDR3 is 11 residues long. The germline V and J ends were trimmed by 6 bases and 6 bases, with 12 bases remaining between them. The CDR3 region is CSVPLGAEQYF. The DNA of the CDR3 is TGCAGCGTCCCTCTAGGTGCCGAGCAGTACTTC.

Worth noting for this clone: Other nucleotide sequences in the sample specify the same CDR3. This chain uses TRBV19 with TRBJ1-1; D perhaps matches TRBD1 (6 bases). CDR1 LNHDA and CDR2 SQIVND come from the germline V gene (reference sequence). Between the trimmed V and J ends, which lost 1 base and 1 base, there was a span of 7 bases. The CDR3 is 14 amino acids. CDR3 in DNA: TGTGCCAGTAGTATAGGCAGGGGGAACACTGAAGCTTTCTTT. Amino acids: CASSIGRGNTEAFF.

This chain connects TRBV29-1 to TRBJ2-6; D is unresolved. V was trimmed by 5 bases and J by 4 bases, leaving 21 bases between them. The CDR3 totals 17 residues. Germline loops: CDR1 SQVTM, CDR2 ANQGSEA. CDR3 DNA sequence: TGCAGCGTTTATGAACCAGGTTGGGTTCGCGGGGCCAACGTCCTGACTTTC. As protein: CSVYEPGWVRGANVLTF.

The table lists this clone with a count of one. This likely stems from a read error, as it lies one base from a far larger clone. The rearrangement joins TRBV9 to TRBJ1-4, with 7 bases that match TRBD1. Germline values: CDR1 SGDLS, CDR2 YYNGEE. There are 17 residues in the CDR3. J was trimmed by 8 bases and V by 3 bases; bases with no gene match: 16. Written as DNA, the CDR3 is TGTGCCAGCAGCGGGGCCCGAGAGGGGGCGTTGGGGGAAAAACTGTTTTTT. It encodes CASSGAREGALGEKLFF.

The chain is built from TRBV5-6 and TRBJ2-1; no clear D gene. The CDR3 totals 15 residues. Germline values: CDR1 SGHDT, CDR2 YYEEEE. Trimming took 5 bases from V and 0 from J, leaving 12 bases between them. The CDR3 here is CASSPTTYSYNEQFF. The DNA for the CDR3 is TGTGCCAGCAGTCCGACAACCTACTCCTACAATGAGCAGTTCTTC.

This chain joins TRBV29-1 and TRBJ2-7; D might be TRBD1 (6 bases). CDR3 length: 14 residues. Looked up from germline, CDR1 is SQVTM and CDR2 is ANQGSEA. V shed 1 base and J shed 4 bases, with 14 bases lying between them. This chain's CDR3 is CSVEVPGDTYEQYF. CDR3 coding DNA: TGCAGCGTTGAAGTCCCAGGGGATACGTACGAGCAGTACTTC.

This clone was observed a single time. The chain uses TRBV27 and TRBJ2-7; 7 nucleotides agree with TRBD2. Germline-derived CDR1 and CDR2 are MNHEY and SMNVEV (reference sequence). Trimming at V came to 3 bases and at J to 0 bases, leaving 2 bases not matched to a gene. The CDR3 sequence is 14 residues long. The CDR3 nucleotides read TGTGCCAGCAGTTTTCAGCGGGACTCCTACGAGCAGTACTTC. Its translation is CASSFQRDSYEQYF.

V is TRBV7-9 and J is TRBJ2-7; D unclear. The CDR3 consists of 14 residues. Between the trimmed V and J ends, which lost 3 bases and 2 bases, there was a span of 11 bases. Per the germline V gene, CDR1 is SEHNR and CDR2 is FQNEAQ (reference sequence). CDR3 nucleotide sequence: TGTGCCAGCAGCTTTGTTCCCCAGCCCTACGAGCAGTACTTC. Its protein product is CASSFVPQPYEQYF. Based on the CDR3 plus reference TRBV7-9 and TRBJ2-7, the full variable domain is DTGVSQNPRHKITKRGQNVTFRCDPISEHNRLYWYRQTLGQGPEFLTYFQNEAQLEKSRLLSDRFSAERPKGSFSTLEIQRTEQGDSAMYLCASSFVPQPYEQYFGPGTRLTVT.

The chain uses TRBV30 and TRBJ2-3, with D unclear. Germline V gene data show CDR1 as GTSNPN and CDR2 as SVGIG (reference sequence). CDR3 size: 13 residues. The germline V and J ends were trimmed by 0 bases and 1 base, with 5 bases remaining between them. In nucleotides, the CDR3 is TGTGCCTGGAGTGTGGTGCGCACAGATACGCAGTATTTT. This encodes CAWSVVRTDTQYF.

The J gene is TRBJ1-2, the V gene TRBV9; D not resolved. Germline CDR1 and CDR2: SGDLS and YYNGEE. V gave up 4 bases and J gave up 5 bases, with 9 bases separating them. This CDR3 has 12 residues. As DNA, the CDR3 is TGTGCCAGCAGCACCCGTCCTTATGGCTACACCTTC. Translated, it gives CASSTRPYGYTF. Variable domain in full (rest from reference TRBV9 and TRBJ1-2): DSGVTQTPKHLITATGQRVTLRCSPRSGDLSVYWYQQSLDQGLQFLIQYYNGEERAKGNILERFSAQQFPDLHSELNLSSLELGDSALYFCASSTRPYGYTFGSGTRLTVV.

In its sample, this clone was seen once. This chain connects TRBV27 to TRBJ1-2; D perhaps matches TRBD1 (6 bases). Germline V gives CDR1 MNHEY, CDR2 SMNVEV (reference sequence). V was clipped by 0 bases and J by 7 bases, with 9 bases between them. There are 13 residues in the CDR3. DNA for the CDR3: TGTGCCAGCAGTTTATCCCGACAGGCTGGCTACACCTTC. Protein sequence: CASSLSRQAGYTF.

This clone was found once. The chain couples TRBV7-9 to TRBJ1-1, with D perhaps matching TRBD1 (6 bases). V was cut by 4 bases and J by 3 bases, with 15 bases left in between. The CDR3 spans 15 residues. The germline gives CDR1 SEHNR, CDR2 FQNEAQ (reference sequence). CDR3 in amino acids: CASSSIQGADTEAFF. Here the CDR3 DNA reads TGTGCCAGCAGCTCCATACAGGGAGCCGACACTGAAGCTTTCTTT.

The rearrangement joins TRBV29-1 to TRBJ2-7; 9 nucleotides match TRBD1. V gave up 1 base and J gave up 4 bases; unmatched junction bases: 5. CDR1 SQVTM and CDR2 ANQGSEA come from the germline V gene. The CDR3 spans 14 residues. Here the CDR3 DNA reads TGCAGCGTTGAAGGAGGGACAGGGACTTACGAGCAGTACTTC. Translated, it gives CSVEGGTGTYEQYF.

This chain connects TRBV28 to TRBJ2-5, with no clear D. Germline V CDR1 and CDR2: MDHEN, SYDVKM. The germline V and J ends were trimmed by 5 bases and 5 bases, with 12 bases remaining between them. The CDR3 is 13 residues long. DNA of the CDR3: TGTGCCAGCAGTCTCGGGCTATTGGAGACCCAGTACTTC. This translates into CASSLGLLETQYF. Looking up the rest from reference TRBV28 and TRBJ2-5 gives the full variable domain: DVKVTQSSRYLVKRTGEKVFLECVQDMDHENMFWYRQDPGLGLRLIYFSYDVKMKEKGDIPEGYSVSREKKERFSLILESASTNQTSMYLCASSLGLLETQYFGPGTRLLVL.

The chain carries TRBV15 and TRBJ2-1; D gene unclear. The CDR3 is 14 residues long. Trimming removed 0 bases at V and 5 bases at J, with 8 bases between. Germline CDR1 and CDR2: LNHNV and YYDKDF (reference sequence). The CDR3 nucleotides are TGTGCCACCAGCAGAGATTTGGGCGACAATGAGCAGTTCTTC. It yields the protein CATSRDLGDNEQFF.

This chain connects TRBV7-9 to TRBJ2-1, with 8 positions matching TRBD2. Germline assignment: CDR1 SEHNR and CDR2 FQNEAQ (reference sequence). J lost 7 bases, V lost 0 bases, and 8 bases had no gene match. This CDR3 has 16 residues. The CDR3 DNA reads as TGTGCCAGCAGCTTAGCGGCGGGGACTAGTGGGAATGAGCAGTTCTTC. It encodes CASSLAAGTSGNEQFF.

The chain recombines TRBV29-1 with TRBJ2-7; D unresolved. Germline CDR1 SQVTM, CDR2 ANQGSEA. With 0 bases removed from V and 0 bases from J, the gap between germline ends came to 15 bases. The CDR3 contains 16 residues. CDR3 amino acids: CSVEDLKAASSYEQYF. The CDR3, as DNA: TGCAGCGTTGAAGATCTTAAGGCGGCGAGCTCCTACGAGCAGTACTTC.

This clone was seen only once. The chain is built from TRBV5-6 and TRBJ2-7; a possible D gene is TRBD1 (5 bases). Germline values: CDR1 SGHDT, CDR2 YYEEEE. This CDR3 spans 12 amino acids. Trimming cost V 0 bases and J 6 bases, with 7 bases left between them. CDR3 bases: TGTGCCAGCAGCTTGGGCAGGGTCGAGCAGTACTTC. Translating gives CASSLGRVEQYF. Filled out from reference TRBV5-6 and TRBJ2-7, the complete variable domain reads DAGVTQSPTHLIKTRGQQVTLRCSPKSGHDTVSWYQQALGQGPQFIFQYYEEEERQRGNFPDRFSGHQFPNYSSELNVNALLLGDSALYLCASSLGRVEQYFGPGTRLTVT.

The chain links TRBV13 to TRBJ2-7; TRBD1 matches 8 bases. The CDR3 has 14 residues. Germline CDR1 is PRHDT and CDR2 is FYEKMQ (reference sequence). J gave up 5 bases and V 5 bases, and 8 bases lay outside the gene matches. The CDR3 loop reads CASSLDRGKNEQYF. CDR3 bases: TGTGCCAGCAGCCTCGACAGGGGTAAGAACGAGCAGTACTTC.

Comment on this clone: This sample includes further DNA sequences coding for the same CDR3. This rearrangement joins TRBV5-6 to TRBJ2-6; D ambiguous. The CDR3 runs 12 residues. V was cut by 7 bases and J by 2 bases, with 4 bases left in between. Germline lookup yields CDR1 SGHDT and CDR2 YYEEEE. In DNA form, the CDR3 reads TGTGCCAGCTCCCCTGGGGCCAACGTCCTGACTTTC. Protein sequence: CASSPGANVLTF. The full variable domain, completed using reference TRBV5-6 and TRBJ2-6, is DAGVTQSPTHLIKTRGQQVTLRCSPKSGHDTVSWYQQALGQGPQFIFQYYEEEERQRGNFPDRFSGHQFPNYSSELNVNALLLGDSALYLCASSPGANVLTFGAGSRLTVL.

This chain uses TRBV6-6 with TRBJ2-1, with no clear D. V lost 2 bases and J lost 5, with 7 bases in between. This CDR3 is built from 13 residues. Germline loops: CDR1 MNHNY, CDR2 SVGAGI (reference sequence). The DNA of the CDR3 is TGTGCCAGCAGTTACGTCGCAGACAATGAGCAGTTCTTC. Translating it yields CASSYVADNEQFF.

The CDR3 is CASSLLGGISTDTQYF. In nucleotides, the CDR3 is TGTGCCAGCAGTTTATTGGGCGGGATTAGCACAGATACGCAGTATTTT. V usage is TRBV27 and J usage is TRBJ2-3, with D possibly matching TRBD2 (6 bases). The CDR3 is 16 residues long. CDR1 and CDR2 from the germline V gene are MNHEY and SMNVEV (reference sequence). Deletions cut 1 base from V and 0 bases from J, with 11 bases between.

CDR3 nucleotides: TGCAGCGCTGGAGATGCTTGGACTAGCGGCCTCTCCTACGAGCAGTACTTC. Translating it yields CSAGDAWTSGLSYEQYF. This rearrangement joins TRBV29-1 to TRBJ2-7; 10 bases align to TRBD2. Germline V gene lookup returns CDR1 SQVTM and CDR2 ANQGSEA. The CDR3 spans 17 residues. J gave up 0 bases and V 7 bases, and 15 bases lay outside the gene matches.

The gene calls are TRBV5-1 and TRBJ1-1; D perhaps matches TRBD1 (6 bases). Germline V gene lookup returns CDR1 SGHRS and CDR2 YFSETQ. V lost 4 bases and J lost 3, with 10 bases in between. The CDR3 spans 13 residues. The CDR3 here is CASSLTGYTEAFF. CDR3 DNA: TGCGCCAGCAGCCTGACAGGTTACACTGAAGCTTTCTTT.

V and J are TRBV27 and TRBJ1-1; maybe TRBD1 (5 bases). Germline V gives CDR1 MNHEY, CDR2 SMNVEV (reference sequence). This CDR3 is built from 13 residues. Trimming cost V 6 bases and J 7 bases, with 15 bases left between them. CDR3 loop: CASRIRRGGEAFF. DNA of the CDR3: TGTGCCAGCAGAATTCGGCGGGGGGGTGAAGCTTTCTTT.

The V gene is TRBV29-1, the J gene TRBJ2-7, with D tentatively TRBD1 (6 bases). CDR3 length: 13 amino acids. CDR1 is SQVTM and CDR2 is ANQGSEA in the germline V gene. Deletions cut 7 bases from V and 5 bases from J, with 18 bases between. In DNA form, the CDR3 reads TGCAGCGCCGATGACAGGAATTTCCACGAGCAGTACTTC. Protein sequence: CSADDRNFHEQYF.

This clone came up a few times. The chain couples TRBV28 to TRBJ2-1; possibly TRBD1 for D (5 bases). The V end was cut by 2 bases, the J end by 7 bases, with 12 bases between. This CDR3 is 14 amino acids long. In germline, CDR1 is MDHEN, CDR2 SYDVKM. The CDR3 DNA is TGTGCCAGCAGTTTACAGGGTAGTTTAAATGAGCAGTTCTTC. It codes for CASSLQGSLNEQFF.